These 27 T cell receptor beta chains share one sample of origin, sequenced in a study of CD8 T cells in Susac syndrome. RNA in amounts of roughly 0.45 to 1 ug was reverse transcribed with random hexamers. TCRdb re-called the immunoSEQ multiplex PCR reads through MiXCR, storing one row per CDR3 protein. This table holds some 130,000 distinct CDR3 sequences, approximately 95% found once. Material: CD8+ T cells from PBMCs. These receptors all stem from a human donor with Susac syndrome.

The sample holds one count of this clonotype. This chain connects TRBV13 to TRBJ2-5; D gene unclear. Germline CDR1 reads PRHDT; CDR2 reads FYEKMQ (reference sequence). The CDR3 contains 14 residues. The ends were cut back, 1 base at V and 5 bases at J, with 11 bases in the middle. The CDR3 sequence is CASSLVGMGETQYF. DNA for the CDR3: TGTGCCAGCAGCTTAGTAGGGATGGGGGAGACCCAGTACTTC.

The V and J genes are TRBV27 and TRBJ2-7; D perhaps matches TRBD1 (5 bases). The CDR3 sequence is 14 residues long. V lost 1 base, J lost 7 bases, and 14 bases lay in between. Germline V gene data show CDR1 as MNHEY and CDR2 as SMNVEV (reference sequence). CDR3: CASSLFPGLEEQYF. Here the CDR3 DNA reads TGTGCCAGCAGTTTATTTCCAGGGCTGGAAGAGCAGTACTTC.

The CDR3 coding sequence is TGCAGTGCTAGTGTCCTTTCGGATCAAGAGACCCAGTACTTC. This encodes CSASVLSDQETQYF. The chain uses TRBV20-1 and TRBJ2-5, with unresolved D. With 3 bases removed from V and 2 bases from J, the gap between germline ends came to 13 bases. CDR3 length equals 14 residues. The V gene's germline CDR1 is DFQATT and CDR2 SNEGSKA (reference sequence).

The chain combines TRBV28 with TRBJ1-5, with D unclear. Trimming stripped 6 bases from V and 9 bases from J, with 12 bases between. CDR1 is MDHEN, CDR2 SYDVKM, per germline. This CDR3 has 12 amino acids. The chain's CDR3 is CASSRGVVPQHF. The CDR3 nucleotides read TGTGCCAGCAGCCGCGGAGTAGTGCCCCAGCATTTT.

Here the CDR3 reads CASTYGQGQDTQYF. The CDR3 DNA is TGTGCCAGCACCTACGGACAGGGCCAAGATACGCAGTATTTT. The V gene is TRBV27, the J gene TRBJ2-3; 8 positions match TRBD1. CDR3 size: 14 residues. J lost 5 bases, V lost 7 bases, and 8 bases had no gene match. Germline-derived CDR1 and CDR2 are MNHEY and SMNVEV (reference sequence).

The chain joins TRBV4-1 to TRBJ1-2, with 8 bases that match TRBD1. J lost 3 bases, V lost 1 base, and 4 bases had no gene match. CDR3 length: 15 residues. Germline V lookup: CDR1 MGHRA, CDR2 YSYEKL. The chain's CDR3 is CASSQVPGGDYGYTF. The CDR3 nucleotides read TGCGCCAGCAGCCAAGTGCCAGGGGGCGACTATGGCTACACCTTC.

The chain combines TRBV7-6 with TRBJ1-2; D is perhaps TRBD1 (6 bases). CDR3 length: 13 residues. Per germline, CDR1 SGHVS and CDR2 FNYEAQ. The V gene lost 1 base and the J gene lost 6 bases, with 9 bases spanning the gap. The CDR3, as DNA: TGTGCCAGCAGCTTAGAGGCAGGGGATGGCTACACCTTC. This sequence encodes CASSLEAGDGYTF. Complete variable domain (other parts from reference TRBV7-6 and TRBJ1-2): GAGVSQSPRYKVTKRGQDVALRCDPISGHVSLYWYRQALGQGPEFLTYFNYEAQQDKSGLPNDRFSAERPEGSISTLTIQRTEQRDSAMYRCASSLEAGDGYTFGSGTRLTVV.

This clonotype appeared once. The CDR3 spells CASSFSALSGAGSYNEQFF. CDR3 nucleotide sequence: TGTGCCAGCAGTTTCTCGGCGTTGAGCGGAGCCGGCTCCTACAATGAGCAGTTCTTC. The chain combines TRBV12-3 or TRBV12-4 with TRBJ2-1; possibly TRBD2 for D (5 bases). This CDR3 is built from 19 residues. Trimming pared 3 bases from V and 0 bases from J, leaving 21 bases between.

The rearrangement links TRBV6-1 to TRBJ2-1, with D possibly TRBD1 on 5 matching bases. CDR1 is MNHNS, CDR2 SASEGT, per germline. This CDR3 contains 16 residues. Trimming left V 6 bases short and J 2 bases short, with 17 bases between. The CDR3 loop is CASSIHRQLTYNEQFF. In DNA form, the CDR3 reads TGTGCCAGCAGCATCCACAGACAGCTTACCTACAATGAGCAGTTCTTC.

The V and J genes are TRBV29-1 and TRBJ2-3; D possibly matches TRBD1 or TRBD2 (5 bases each). V was pared by 4 bases and J by 0 bases, with 17 bases between. The CDR3 sequence is 16 residues long. Germline V CDR1 and CDR2: SQVTM, ANQGSEA. Written as DNA, the CDR3 is TGCAGCGTTGTGTGCCCCAGGGAGTCAAGCACAGATACGCAGTATTTT. Its translation: CSVVCPRESSTDTQYF.

The chain has TRBV5-1 and TRBJ2-5, with 12 nucleotides matching TRBD2. With V trimmed by 4 bases and J by 5 bases, 6 bases remained unmatched. Germline V gene lookup returns CDR1 SGHRS and CDR2 YFSETQ. This CDR3 is 15 amino acids long. The CDR3 DNA reads TGCGCCAGCAGCGAGGACGGACTAGCGGGGGAGACCCAGTACTTC. Protein sequence: CASSEDGLAGETQYF.

This chain uses TRBV12-3 or TRBV12-4 with TRBJ2-1; D perhaps matches TRBD1 (7 bases). The CDR3 contains 15 residues. The V and J ends lost 5 bases and 4 bases respectively, with 15 bases between them. This chain's CDR3 is CASSGQGGQYNEQFF. The CDR3, as DNA: TGTGCCAGCAGTGGGCAGGGGGGCCAGTACAATGAGCAGTTCTTC.

The J gene is TRBJ1-5, the V gene TRBV5-1, with D possibly being TRBD1 (5 bases). V lost 0 bases and J lost 3, with 10 bases in between. The CDR3 is 15 amino acids. CDR1 and CDR2 (germline): SGHRS, YFSETQ. The CDR3 here is CASSLAGGYNQPQHF. The CDR3 region has the DNA TGCGCCAGCAGCTTGGCCGGGGGGTACAATCAGCCCCAGCATTTT.

This chain connects TRBV7-3 to TRBJ1-5, with 9 positions matching TRBD1. The V segment lost 9 bases and the J segment 2 bases; nucleotides outside the gene matches: 14. The CDR3 contains 17 residues. Germline V gene lookup returns CDR1 SGHTA and CDR2 FQGTGA. The CDR3 loop is CASTGTGSAVGNQPQHF. Here the CDR3 DNA reads TGTGCCAGTACCGGGACAGGGAGCGCAGTGGGCAATCAGCCCCAGCATTTT.

V gene TRBV20-1 combines with J gene TRBJ2-1; unclear D gene. CDR3 length: 15 residues. Germline V lookup: CDR1 DFQATT, CDR2 SNEGSKA (reference sequence). The V gene lost 1 base and the J gene lost 0 bases, with 10 bases spanning the gap. CDR3 loop: CSARGVASSYNEQFF. The CDR3 DNA follows: TGCAGTGCTAGAGGAGTGGCTAGCTCCTACAATGAGCAGTTCTTC.

The chain has TRBV12-3 or TRBV12-4 and TRBJ2-7, with TRBD1 identical over 10 bases. The CDR3 length is 15 residues. Unmatched junction bases numbered 5, after V lost 1 base and J lost 5 bases. The CDR3 DNA reads as TGTGCCAGCAGTTTAGGTGGACAGGGGGTGCACGAGCAGTACTTC. It translates to CASSLGGQGVHEQYF.

This clonotype occurred once. The V and J genes are TRBV28 and TRBJ2-7; 12 bases agree with TRBD2. Germline values: CDR1 MDHEN, CDR2 SYDVKM. The trim removed 7 bases at V and 5 bases at J, leaving 9 bases unmatched. The CDR3 spans 15 residues. This CDR3 reads CASKSTSGSVNEQYF. CDR3 nucleotide sequence: TGTGCCAGCAAATCGACTAGCGGGAGTGTAAACGAGCAGTACTTC.

CDR3 DNA sequence: TGTGCCAGCAGCGTAGTGGAGGGAAACTACGAGCAGTACTTC. As protein: CASSVVEGNYEQYF. The chain recombines TRBV9 with TRBJ2-7, with D possibly matching TRBD2 (6 bases). This CDR3 contains 14 residues. The V end was cut by 0 bases, the J end by 3 bases, with 10 bases between. Per the germline V gene, CDR1 is SGDLS and CDR2 is YYNGEE.

The chain links TRBV28 to TRBJ2-7; 7 bases agree with TRBD2. The CDR3 has 15 residues. Germline CDR1 MDHEN, CDR2 SYDVKM. V trimming: 7 bases; J trimming: 2 bases; junction bases outside the gene matches: 11. Here the CDR3 reads CASMGLWEGPYEQYF. In DNA form, the CDR3 reads TGTGCCAGCATGGGATTGTGGGAGGGACCCTACGAGCAGTACTTC.

This chain connects TRBV7-9 to TRBJ2-1; D is unclear. The V gene's germline CDR1 is SEHNR and CDR2 FQNEAQ (reference sequence). The V end was cut by 6 bases, the J end by 7 bases, with 10 bases between. The CDR3 loop spans 12 amino acids. The CDR3 bases are TGTGCCAGCAGACCGGAAGGAAATGAGCAGTTCTTC. It specifies CASRPEGNEQFF. Variable domain in full (rest from reference TRBV7-9 and TRBJ2-1): DTGVSQNPRHKITKRGQNVTFRCDPISEHNRLYWYRQTLGQGPEFLTYFQNEAQLEKSRLLSDRFSAERPKGSFSTLEIQRTEQGDSAMYLCASRPEGNEQFFGPGTRLTVL.

V usage is TRBV5-1 and J usage is TRBJ2-2; D possibly corresponds to TRBD1 (5 bases). Trimming removed 2 bases from V and 1 base from J, with 9 bases in between. This CDR3 is built from 15 residues. Germline values: CDR1 SGHRS, CDR2 YFSETQ. CDR3 sequence: CASSFLRENTGELFF. The CDR3 DNA sequence: TGCGCCAGCAGCTTCCTCAGGGAGAACACCGGGGAGCTGTTTTTT.

This sequence joins TRBV6-2 or TRBV6-3 and TRBJ2-3; D call uncertain. This CDR3 is built from 12 residues. Germline values: CDR1 MNHEY, CDR2 SVGEGT. The V end lost 0 bases, the J end lost 7 bases, and 5 bases lay between the germline ends. CDR3 bases: TGTGCCAGCAGTTACTCGGGCAATACGCAGTATTTT. This gives the protein CASSYSGNTQYF.

This clonotype came up once. This sequence joins TRBV4-1 and TRBJ2-7, with D possibly TRBD2 on 6 matching bases. The germline gives CDR1 MGHRA, CDR2 YSYEKL. This CDR3 comprises 13 residues. The V gene lost 4 bases and the J gene lost 3 bases, with 10 bases spanning the gap. The CDR3 sequence: CASSRGMNYEQYF. Here the CDR3 DNA reads TGCGCCAGCAGCCGCGGGATGAACTACGAGCAGTACTTC.

This rearrangement joins TRBV20-1 to TRBJ1-1; D possibly corresponds to TRBD1 (6 bases). The V and J ends lost 0 bases and 7 bases respectively, with 15 bases between them. CDR1 is DFQATT, CDR2 SNEGSKA, per germline (reference sequence). This CDR3 spans 14 amino acids. The CDR3 bases are TGCAGTGCTAGAGATTCCTCAGGGGAGGGTGAAGCTTTCTTT. Its translation is CSARDSSGEGEAFF.

The chain carries TRBV20-1 and TRBJ2-7; D might be TRBD2 (5 bases). CDR3 length: 16 residues. CDR1 and CDR2 from the germline V gene are DFQATT and SNEGSKA (reference sequence). V lost 0 bases to trimming and J lost 0 bases, with 15 bases between them. Written as DNA, the CDR3 is TGCAGTGCTAGAGATCGCGAATCACGGGACTCCTACGAGCAGTACTTC. Translated, it gives CSARDRESRDSYEQYF.

The sample holds one count of this clonotype. This sequence joins TRBV24-1 and TRBJ2-5, with a possible D match to TRBD1 (6 bases). V was pared by 1 base and J by 5 bases, with 13 bases between. CDR1 and CDR2 (germline): KGHDR, SFDVKD. The CDR3 runs 15 residues. CDR3 DNA: TGTGCCACCAGTGATTTATTGGGGGCGCGGGAGACCCAGTACTTC. The encoded protein is CATSDLLGARETQYF.

The chain employs TRBV24-1 and TRBJ2-5; D uncertain. V was shortened by 3 bases and J by 4 bases, with 2 bases between the two germline ends. Germline CDR1 reads KGHDR; CDR2 reads SFDVKD. The CDR3 totals 11 residues. The CDR3 protein is CATSDGETQYF. In DNA, the CDR3 is TGTGCCACCAGTGATGGAGAGACCCAGTACTTC.